This entry describes one TCR beta chain. What it binds is not known. This entry comes from a study of blood T cells in healthy people across ages. Study-wide results and caveats: PBMCs that were unsorted prevented a conclusive naive versus antigen-experienced comparison.

Sample donors were healthy Caucasian individuals that came from Russia, aged 6 to 90. Extraction of total RNA produced a minimum of 5 micrograms from each sample. With a J-beta primer mix and a sample-barcoded 5' primer, a second PCR ran about 7 to 12 cycles. Researchers report that each sample yielded at least 2.5 million CDR3-containing paired-end reads. TCRdb recomputed calls from the 5' RACE reads with MiXCR, one row per CDR3 protein. The sample contains approximately 810,000 distinct CDR3 sequences, roughly 35% of which appear only once. From germline, CDR1 is LGHNT and CDR2 FRNRAP. The V gene end was trimmed by 3 bases and the J gene end by 2 bases; junction bases not matched to a gene: 14. The CDR3 consists of 18 residues.

This chain joins TRBV12-5 and TRBJ2-7; TRBD1 matches 9 bases. This receptor was taken from a young man in good health. The specimen was blood. The CDR3 reads CASGFQPGQGNRPYEQYF. CDR3 coding DNA: TGTGCTAGTGGTTTCCAACCGGGACAGGGAAACCGACCCTACGAGCAGTACTTC.